The T cell receptor (beta chain) under discussion was sequenced for a study of T cell changes during pregnancy in multiple sclerosis. V lost 5 bases and J lost 2; bases outside the gene matches: 10. Looked up from germline, CDR1 is SEHNR and CDR2 is FQNEAQ (reference sequence). CDR3 length: 17 amino acids. This table comes from immunoSEQ multiplex PCR, and its TCRdb copy is limited to in-frame clones, with some not included. The repertoire holds tens of thousands of clones, roughly 96% seen once, with about 2.5% in the top ten. The sequencing here drew on CD8+ T cells from peripheral blood mononuclear cells, taken after pregnancy. The receptor was derived from a female donor with multiple sclerosis, enrolled in a pregnancy study. The rearrangement joins TRBV7-9 to TRBJ2-1, with 9 nucleotides matching TRBD2. DNA of the CDR3: TGTGCCAGCAGCGGTACAAGGGCGGGAGGGACCTACAATGAGCAGTTCTTC. It is translated as CASSGTRAGGTYNEQFF.